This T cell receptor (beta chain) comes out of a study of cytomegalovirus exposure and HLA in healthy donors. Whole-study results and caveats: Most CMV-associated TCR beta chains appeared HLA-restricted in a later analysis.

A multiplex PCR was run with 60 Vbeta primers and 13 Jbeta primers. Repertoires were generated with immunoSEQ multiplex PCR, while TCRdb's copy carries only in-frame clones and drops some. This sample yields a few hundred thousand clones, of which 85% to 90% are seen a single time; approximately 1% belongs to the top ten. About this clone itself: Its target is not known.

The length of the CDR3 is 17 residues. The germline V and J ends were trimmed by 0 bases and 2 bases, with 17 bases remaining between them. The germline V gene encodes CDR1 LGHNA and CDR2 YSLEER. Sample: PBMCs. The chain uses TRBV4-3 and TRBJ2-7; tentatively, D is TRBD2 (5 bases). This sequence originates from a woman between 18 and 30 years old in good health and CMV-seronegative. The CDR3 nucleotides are TGCGCCAGCAGCCAAGATCTTCGGGGAACAGCGCCCTACGAGCAGTACTTC. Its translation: CASSQDLRGTAPYEQYF.